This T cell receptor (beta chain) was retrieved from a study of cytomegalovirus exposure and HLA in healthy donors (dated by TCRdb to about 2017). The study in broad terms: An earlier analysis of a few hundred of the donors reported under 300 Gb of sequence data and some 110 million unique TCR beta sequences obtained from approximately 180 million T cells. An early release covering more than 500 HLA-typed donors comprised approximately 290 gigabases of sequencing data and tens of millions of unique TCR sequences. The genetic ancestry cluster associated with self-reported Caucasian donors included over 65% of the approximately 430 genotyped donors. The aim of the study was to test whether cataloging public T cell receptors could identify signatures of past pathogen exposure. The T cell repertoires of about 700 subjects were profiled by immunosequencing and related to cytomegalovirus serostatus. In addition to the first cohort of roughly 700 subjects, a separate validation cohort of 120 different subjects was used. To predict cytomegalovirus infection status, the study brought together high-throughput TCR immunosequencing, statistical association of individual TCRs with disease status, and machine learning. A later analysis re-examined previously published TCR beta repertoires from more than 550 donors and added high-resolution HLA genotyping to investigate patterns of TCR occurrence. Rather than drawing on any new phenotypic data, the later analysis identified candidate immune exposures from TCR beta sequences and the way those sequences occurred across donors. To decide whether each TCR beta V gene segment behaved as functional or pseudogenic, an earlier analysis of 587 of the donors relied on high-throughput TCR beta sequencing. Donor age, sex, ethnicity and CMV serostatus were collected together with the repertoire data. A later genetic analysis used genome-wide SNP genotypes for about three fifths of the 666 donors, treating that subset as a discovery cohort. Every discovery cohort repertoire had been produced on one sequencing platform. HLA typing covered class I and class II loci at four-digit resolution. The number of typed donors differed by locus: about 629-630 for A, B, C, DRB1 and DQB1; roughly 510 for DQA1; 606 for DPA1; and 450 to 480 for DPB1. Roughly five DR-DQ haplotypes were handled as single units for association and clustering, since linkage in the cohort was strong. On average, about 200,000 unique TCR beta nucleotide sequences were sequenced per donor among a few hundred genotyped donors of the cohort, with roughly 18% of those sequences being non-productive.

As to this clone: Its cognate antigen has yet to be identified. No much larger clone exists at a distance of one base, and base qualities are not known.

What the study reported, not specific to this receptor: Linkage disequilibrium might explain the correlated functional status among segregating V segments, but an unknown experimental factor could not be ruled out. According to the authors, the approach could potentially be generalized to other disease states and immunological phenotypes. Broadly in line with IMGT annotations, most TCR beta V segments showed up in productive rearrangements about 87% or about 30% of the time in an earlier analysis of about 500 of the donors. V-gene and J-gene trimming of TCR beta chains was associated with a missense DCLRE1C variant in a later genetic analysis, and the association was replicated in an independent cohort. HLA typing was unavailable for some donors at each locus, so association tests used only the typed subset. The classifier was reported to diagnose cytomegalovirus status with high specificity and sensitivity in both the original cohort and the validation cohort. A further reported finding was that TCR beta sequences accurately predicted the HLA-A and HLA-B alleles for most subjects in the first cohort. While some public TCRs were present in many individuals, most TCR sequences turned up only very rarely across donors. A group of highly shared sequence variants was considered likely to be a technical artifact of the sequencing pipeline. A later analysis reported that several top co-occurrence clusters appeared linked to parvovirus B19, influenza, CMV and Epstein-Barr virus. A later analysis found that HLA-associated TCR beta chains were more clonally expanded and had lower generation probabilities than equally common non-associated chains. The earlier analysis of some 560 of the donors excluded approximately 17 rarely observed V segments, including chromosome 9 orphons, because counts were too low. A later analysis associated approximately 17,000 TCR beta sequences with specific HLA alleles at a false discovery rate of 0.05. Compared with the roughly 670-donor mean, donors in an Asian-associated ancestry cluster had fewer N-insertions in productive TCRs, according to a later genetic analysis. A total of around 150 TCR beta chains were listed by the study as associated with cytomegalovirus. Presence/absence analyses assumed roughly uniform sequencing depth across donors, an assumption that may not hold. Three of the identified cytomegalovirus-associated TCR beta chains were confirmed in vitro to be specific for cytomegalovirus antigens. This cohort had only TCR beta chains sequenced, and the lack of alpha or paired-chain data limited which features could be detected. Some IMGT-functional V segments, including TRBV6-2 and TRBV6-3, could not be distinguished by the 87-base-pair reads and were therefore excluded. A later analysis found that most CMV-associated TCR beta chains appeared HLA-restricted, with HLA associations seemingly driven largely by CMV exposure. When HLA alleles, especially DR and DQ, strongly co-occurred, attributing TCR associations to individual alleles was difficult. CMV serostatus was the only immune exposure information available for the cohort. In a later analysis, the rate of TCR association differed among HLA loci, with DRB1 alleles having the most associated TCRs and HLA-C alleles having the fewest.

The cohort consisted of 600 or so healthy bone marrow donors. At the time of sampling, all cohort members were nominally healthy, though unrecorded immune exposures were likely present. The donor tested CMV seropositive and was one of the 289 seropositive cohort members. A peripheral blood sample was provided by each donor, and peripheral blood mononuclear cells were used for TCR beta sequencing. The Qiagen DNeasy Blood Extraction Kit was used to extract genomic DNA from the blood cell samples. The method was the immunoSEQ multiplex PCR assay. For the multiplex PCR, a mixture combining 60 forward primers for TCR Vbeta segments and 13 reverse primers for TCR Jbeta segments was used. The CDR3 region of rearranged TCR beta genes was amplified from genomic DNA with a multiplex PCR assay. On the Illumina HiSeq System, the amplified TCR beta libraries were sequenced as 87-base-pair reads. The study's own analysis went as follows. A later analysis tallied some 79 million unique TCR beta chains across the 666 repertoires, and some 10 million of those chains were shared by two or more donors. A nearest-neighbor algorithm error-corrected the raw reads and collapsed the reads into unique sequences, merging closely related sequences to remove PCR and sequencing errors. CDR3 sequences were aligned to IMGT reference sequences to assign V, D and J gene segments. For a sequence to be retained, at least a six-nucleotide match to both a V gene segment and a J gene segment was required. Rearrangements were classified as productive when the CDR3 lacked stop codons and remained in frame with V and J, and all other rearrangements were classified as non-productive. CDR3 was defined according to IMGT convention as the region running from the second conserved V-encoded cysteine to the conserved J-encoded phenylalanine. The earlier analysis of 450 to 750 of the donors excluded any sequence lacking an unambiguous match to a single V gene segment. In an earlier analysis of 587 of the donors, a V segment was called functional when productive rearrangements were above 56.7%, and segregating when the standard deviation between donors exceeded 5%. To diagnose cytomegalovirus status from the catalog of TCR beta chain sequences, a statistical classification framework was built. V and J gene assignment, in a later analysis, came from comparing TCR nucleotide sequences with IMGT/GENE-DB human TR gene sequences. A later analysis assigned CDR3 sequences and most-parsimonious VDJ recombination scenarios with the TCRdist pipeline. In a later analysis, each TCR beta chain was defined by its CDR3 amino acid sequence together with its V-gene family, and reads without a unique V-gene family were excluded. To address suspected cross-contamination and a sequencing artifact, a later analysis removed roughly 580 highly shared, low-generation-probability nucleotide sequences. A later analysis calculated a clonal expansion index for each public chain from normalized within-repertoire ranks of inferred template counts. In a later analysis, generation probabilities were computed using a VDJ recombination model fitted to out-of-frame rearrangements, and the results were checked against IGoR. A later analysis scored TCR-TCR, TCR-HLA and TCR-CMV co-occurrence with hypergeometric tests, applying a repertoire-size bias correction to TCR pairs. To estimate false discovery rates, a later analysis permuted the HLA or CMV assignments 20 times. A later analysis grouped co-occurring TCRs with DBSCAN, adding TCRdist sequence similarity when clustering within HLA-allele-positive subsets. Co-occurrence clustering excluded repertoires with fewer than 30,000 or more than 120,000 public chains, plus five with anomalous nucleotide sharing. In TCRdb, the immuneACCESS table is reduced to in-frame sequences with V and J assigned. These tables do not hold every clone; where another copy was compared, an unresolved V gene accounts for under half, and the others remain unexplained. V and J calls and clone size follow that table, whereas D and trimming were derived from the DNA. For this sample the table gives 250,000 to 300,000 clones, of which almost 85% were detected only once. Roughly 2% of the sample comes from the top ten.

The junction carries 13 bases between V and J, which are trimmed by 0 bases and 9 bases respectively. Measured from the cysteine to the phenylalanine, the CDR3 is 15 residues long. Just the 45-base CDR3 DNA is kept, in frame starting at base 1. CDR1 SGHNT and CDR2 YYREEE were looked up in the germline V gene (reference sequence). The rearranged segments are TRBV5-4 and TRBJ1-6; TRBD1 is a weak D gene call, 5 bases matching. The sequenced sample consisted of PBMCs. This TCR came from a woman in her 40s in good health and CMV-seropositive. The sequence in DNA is TGTGCCAGCAGCTTGGCGGGGGGTCCTAGTTCACCCCTCCACTTT. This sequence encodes CASSLAGGPSSPLHF.